The 29 T cell receptor beta chains given below trace back to one sample, sequenced in a study of blood T cell repertoires in COVID-19. The data were produced by immunoSEQ multiplex PCR, yet TCRdb's version contains in-frame clones alone and is incomplete. The top ten clones hold about 3.8% of a sample with more than 95,000 clones, approximately 80% of them seen once. Material: peripheral blood. These receptors were obtained from a woman in her fifties or sixties with acute or convalescent COVID-19.

This clone was seen more than once but under ten times. The gene calls are TRBV28 and TRBJ2-7, with D possibly matching TRBD2 (5 bases). V lost 4 bases and J 2 bases, leaving 12 bases between the germline ends. This CDR3 has 14 residues. Germline V lookup: CDR1 MDHEN, CDR2 SYDVKM. CDR3 region: CASSWSGTTYEQYF. CDR3 sequence (DNA): TGTGCCAGCAGTTGGAGCGGAACGACCTACGAGCAGTACTTC.

The chain employs TRBV30 and TRBJ1-3, with D tentatively TRBD1 (5 bases). V was shortened by 2 bases and J by 5 bases, with 16 bases between the two germline ends. Germline V gene data show CDR1 as GTSNPN and CDR2 as SVGIG (reference sequence). This CDR3 region has 15 residues. CDR3 in amino acids: CAWSLRTSWRNTIYF. The CDR3 DNA follows: TGTGCCTGGAGTCTTAGGACAAGCTGGAGAAACACCATATATTTT.

J is TRBJ2-1 and V is TRBV3-1 (or the pseudogene TRBV3-2); D might be TRBD2 (6 bases). Germline CDR1 and CDR2: LGHDT and YNNKEL (reference sequence). This CDR3 comprises 16 residues. V lost 1 base to trimming and J lost 0 bases, with 10 bases between them. The CDR3 is CASSQAPTSSYNEQFF. CDR3 sequence (DNA): TGTGCCAGCAGCCAAGCTCCGACTAGCTCCTACAATGAGCAGTTCTTC.

A few counts support this clone. This rearrangement joins TRBV14 to TRBJ1-6; 9 bases agree with TRBD1. V was pared by 4 bases and J by 8 bases, with 6 bases of the junction left unmatched. The CDR3 is 15 residues long. Germline V CDR1 and CDR2: SGHDN, FVKESK. CDR3 bases: TGTGCCAGCAGCCCGACAGGGGGTTTTGATTCACCCCTCCACTTT. This encodes CASSPTGGFDSPLHF. Combining the CDR3 with reference TRBV14 and TRBJ1-6 gives the whole variable domain EAGVTQFPSHSVIEKGQTVTLRCDPISGHDNLYWYRRVMGKEIKFLLHFVKESKQDESGMPNNRFLAERTGGTYSTLKVQPAELEDSGVYFCASSPTGGFDSPLHFGNGTRLTVT.

The V call is TRBV30, the J call TRBJ1-6, with a weak D call TRBD1 (6 bases). The CDR3 is 18 amino acids. V lost 1 base to trimming and J lost 0 bases, with 16 bases between them. CDR1 GTSNPN and CDR2 SVGIG come from the germline V gene (reference sequence). CDR3 region: CAWSGGPQGSSYNSPLHF. In DNA form, the CDR3 reads TGTGCCTGGAGTGGGGGCCCCCAGGGGAGCTCCTATAATTCACCCCTCCACTTT.

This chain connects TRBV23-1 to TRBJ2-3, with a tentative D call TRBD2 (6 bases). TRBV23-1 is sorted into the ORF group, with uncertain function. Between the trimmed V and J ends, which lost 3 bases and 0 bases, there was a span of 25 bases. This CDR3 has 20 amino acids. CDR3 in DNA: TGCGCCAGCAGTCATCCTGCGACTATAGTCGGAGGGGCTAGCACAGATACGCAGTATTTT. Amino acids: CASSHPATIVGGASTDTQYF.

The chain employs TRBV10-3 and TRBJ1-6; a weak D match, TRBD1 (6 bases). The V and J ends lost 6 bases and 7 bases respectively, with 19 bases between them. CDR3 size: 16 residues. Germline lookup yields CDR1 ENHRY and CDR2 SYGVKD. CDR3 amino acids: CAISDTGPGVNSPLHF. CDR3 bases: TGTGCCATCAGCGACACGGGCCCAGGGGTAAATTCACCCCTCCACTTT.

The V and J genes are TRBV6-6 and TRBJ1-5; D gene ambiguous. Germline assignment: CDR1 MNHNY and CDR2 SVGAGI (reference sequence). The germline V and J ends were trimmed by 7 bases and 3 bases, with 16 bases remaining between them. The CDR3 totals 15 residues. CDR3 in DNA: TGTGCCAGCACCTCGGGGAGGGCGCACAATCAGCCCCAGCATTTT. This codes for CASTSGRAHNQPQHF.

The rearrangement joins TRBV10-3 to TRBJ2-1; 8 bases line up with TRBD2. Losses at the gene ends were 4 bases for V and 0 bases for J; bases not matched to a gene: 5. The V gene's germline CDR1 is ENHRY and CDR2 SYGVKD. This CDR3 region has 16 residues. The DNA for the CDR3 is TGTGCCATCAGTGGGACTAGCCGGAGCTCCTACAATGAGCAGTTCTTC. Translation: CAISGTSRSSYNEQFF.

This clone was seen a handful of times. The chain has TRBV25-1 and TRBJ2-7; D is uncertain. The V gene lost 10 bases and the J gene lost 3 bases, with 7 bases spanning the gap. Germline V lookup: CDR1 MGHDK, CDR2 SYGVNS. The CDR3 is 10 amino acids. For the CDR3, the DNA is TGTGCCAACGAGAACTACGAGCAGTACTTC. Protein: CANENYEQYF.

This clone came up a few times. V gene TRBV3-1 (or the pseudogene TRBV3-2) combines with J gene TRBJ1-2; the match to TRBD1 covers 7 bases. The trim removed 7 bases at V and 2 bases at J, leaving 7 bases unmatched. Germline CDR1 and CDR2: LGHDT and YNNKEL (reference sequence). CDR3 length: 14 amino acids. CDR3 amino acids: CASTRGQANYGYTF. As DNA, the CDR3 is TGTGCCAGCACCCGCGGACAGGCCAACTATGGCTACACCTTC.

The chain recombines TRBV4-2 with TRBJ2-7; 11 bases match TRBD2. CDR1 and CDR2 (germline): LGHNA, YNFKEQ. The V gene end was trimmed by 0 bases and the J gene end by 4 bases; junction bases not matched to a gene: 2. This CDR3 spans 15 amino acids. The CDR3 region is CASSQDTSGSYEQYF. The CDR3 nucleotides are TGTGCCAGCAGCCAAGATACTAGCGGGAGTTACGAGCAGTACTTC.

The CDR3 reads CASSPGLAGETQYF. Written as DNA, the CDR3 is TGTGCCAGCAGTCCGGGACTAGCGGGAGAGACCCAGTACTTC. This rearrangement joins TRBV2 to TRBJ2-5; 12 bases match TRBD2. The CDR3 consists of 14 residues. V shed 5 bases and J 4 bases; nucleotides not matched to a gene: 2. Germline-derived CDR1 and CDR2 are SNHLY and FYNNEI.

The chain uses TRBV10-2 and TRBJ1-2; weak D call: TRBD1 (5 bases). Trimming took off 4 bases at V and 1 base at J, with 7 bases between the two ends. The length of the CDR3 is 13 residues. CDR1 and CDR2 from the germline V gene are WSHSY and SAAADI. CDR3 amino acids: CASSAGINYGYTF. In DNA form, the CDR3 reads TGCGCCAGCAGTGCAGGGATTAACTATGGCTACACCTTC.

This chain links TRBV7-2 with TRBJ2-5, with 9 bases that match TRBD1. V was pared by 4 bases and J by 4 bases, with 4 bases of the junction left unmatched. Germline CDR1 is SGHTA and CDR2 is FQGNSA. CDR3 size: 14 residues. CDR3 sequence (DNA): TGTGCCAGCAGCTGGGACAGGGTATCAGAGACCCAGTACTTC. Translating it yields CASSWDRVSETQYF. The full variable domain, with the rest looked up from reference TRBV7-2 and TRBJ2-5, is GAGVSQSPSNKVTEKGKDVELRCDPISGHTALYWYRQSLGQGLEFLIYFQGNSAPDKSGLPSDRFSAERTGGSVSTLTIQRTQQEDSAVYLCASSWDRVSETQYFGPGTRLLVL.

The chain joins TRBV28 to TRBJ1-5; D call uncertain. The germline V gene has CDR1 MDHEN and CDR2 SYDVKM. The germline V and J ends were trimmed by 8 bases and 0 bases, with 8 bases remaining between them. This CDR3 comprises 13 residues. CDR3 in DNA: TGTGCCAGCGAGGCCTATAGCAATCAGCCCCAGCATTTT. Protein product: CASEAYSNQPQHF.

The CDR3 DNA is TGTGCCAGCAGCCACACCCCAAGCAATCAGCCCCAGCATTTT. Translating gives CASSHTPSNQPQHF. This sequence joins TRBV5-4 and TRBJ1-5; D not resolved. The germline gives CDR1 SGHNT, CDR2 YYREEE (reference sequence). The V end was cut by 4 bases, the J end by 1 base, with 9 bases between. The CDR3 has 14 amino acids. Combining the CDR3 with reference TRBV5-4 and TRBJ1-5 gives the whole variable domain ETGVTQSPTHLIKTRGQQVTLRCSSQSGHNTVSWYQQALGQGPQFIFQYYREEENGRGNFPPRFSGLQFPNYSSELNVNALELDDSALYLCASSHTPSNQPQHFGDGTRLSIL.

This clone showed up just once. The J gene is TRBJ1-2, the V gene TRBV12-3 or TRBV12-4; possible D gene TRBD1, 6 bases. This CDR3 has 13 amino acids. The V gene lost 5 bases and the J gene lost 4 bases, with 11 bases spanning the gap. For the CDR3, the DNA is TGTGCCAGCAGTCCTACAGGGTCCTATGGCTACACCTTC. Its protein product is CASSPTGSYGYTF.

V gene TRBV28 combines with J gene TRBJ2-2; tentative D call: TRBD1 (6 bases). The CDR3 totals 15 residues. Trimming shortened V by 4 bases and J by 6 bases, and 15 bases separated the two germline ends. In germline, CDR1 is MDHEN, CDR2 SYDVKM. The CDR3 loop reads CASSSPTGTSGELFF. The CDR3 DNA reads as TGTGCCAGCAGTTCCCCGACCGGGACATCCGGGGAGCTGTTTTTT.

This clone was seen a few times. The J gene is TRBJ1-3, the V gene TRBV28; a possible D gene is TRBD1 (5 bases). V dropped 5 bases and J dropped 2 bases, with 13 bases sitting between them. The CDR3 has 15 residues. The V gene's germline CDR1 is MDHEN and CDR2 SYDVKM. CDR3 amino acids: CASSPKTEAGNTIYF. The CDR3 nucleotides are TGTGCCAGCAGTCCAAAGACAGAAGCTGGAAACACCATATATTTT.

The J gene is TRBJ1-3, the V gene TRBV5-5; no clear D. The CDR3 length is 15 residues. Germline CDR1 reads SGHKS; CDR2 reads YYEKEE (reference sequence). Trimming stripped 0 bases from V and 4 bases from J, with 11 bases between. CDR3 sequence (DNA): TGTGCCAGCAGCTTGGGGGCCCCCCGAGGAAACACCATATATTTT. Translating gives CASSLGAPRGNTIYF.

This chain links TRBV18 with TRBJ2-1; TRBD1 agrees at 7 bases. The germline CDR1 and CDR2 sequences are KGHSH and LQKENI. This CDR3 spans 16 amino acids. The V segment lost 6 bases and the J segment 9 bases; nucleotides outside the gene matches: 17. CDR3 bases: TGTGCCAGCTCTCTCGAGGGGGCGGCTGTTGGTGTTGAGCAGTTCTTC. Encoded protein: CASSLEGAAVGVEQFF.

This clone was found a few times. The rearrangement joins TRBV28 to TRBJ2-2, with 9 nucleotides matching TRBD2. The CDR3 runs 14 residues. Germline CDR1 and CDR2: MDHEN and SYDVKM. V gave up 8 bases and J gave up 5 bases; unmatched junction bases: 6. CDR3 nucleotides: TGTGCCAGCCTAGCGGGACTCTGGACCGGGGAGCTGTTTTTT. Its protein is CASLAGLWTGELFF.

This clone was recorded only once. V is TRBV4-2 and J is TRBJ1-6; perhaps TRBD1 as D (5 bases). Trimming shortened V by 0 bases and J by 9 bases, and 15 bases separated the two germline ends. Germline assignment: CDR1 LGHNA and CDR2 YNFKEQ. The CDR3 length is 16 residues. The CDR3 loop is CASSQDPYSGGSPLHF. For the CDR3, the DNA is TGTGCCAGCAGCCAAGATCCGTATTCGGGGGGTTCACCCCTCCACTTT.

The V call is TRBV6-2 or TRBV6-3, the J call TRBJ2-7, with D perhaps TRBD1 (7 bases). The CDR3 has 13 residues. Germline V gives CDR1 MNHEY, CDR2 SVGEGT. The V end lost 6 bases, the J end lost 6 bases, and 15 bases lay between the germline ends. The DNA of the CDR3 is TGTGCCAGCAGCCCGGAGGGGGCGATCGAGCAGTACTTC. This translates into CASSPEGAIEQYF.

This clone showed up just a few times. The chain employs TRBV6-2 or TRBV6-3 and TRBJ1-1; D unclear. This CDR3 contains 13 residues. The germline V gene encodes CDR1 MNHEY and CDR2 SVGEGT. Trimming removed 5 bases from V and 3 bases from J, with 10 bases in between. The CDR3 nucleotides read TGTGCCAGCAGTCCCTCGGGGTACACTGAAGCTTTCTTT. It is translated as CASSPSGYTEAFF.

The rearrangement links TRBV5-4 to TRBJ2-2, with TRBD2 identical over 7 bases. J lost 4 bases, V lost 4 bases, and 7 bases had no gene match. The CDR3 runs to 15 residues. Per germline, CDR1 SGHNT and CDR2 YYREEE (reference sequence). This CDR3 is CASSREVAGTGELFF. DNA of the CDR3: TGTGCCAGCAGCCGGGAGGTAGCGGGCACCGGGGAGCTGTTTTTT. Combining the CDR3 with reference TRBV5-4 and TRBJ2-2 gives the whole variable domain ETGVTQSPTHLIKTRGQQVTLRCSSQSGHNTVSWYQQALGQGPQFIFQYYREEENGRGNFPPRFSGLQFPNYSSELNVNALELDDSALYLCASSREVAGTGELFFGEGSRLTVL.

V and J are TRBV4-2 and TRBJ1-6; 8 bases fit TRBD1. The ends lost 0 bases at V and 7 bases at J; junction bases unmatched: 5. CDR3 length equals 16 residues. Per the germline V gene, CDR1 is LGHNA and CDR2 is YNFKEQ. The CDR3 sequence: CASSQDTTGANSPLHF. In DNA, the CDR3 is TGTGCCAGCAGCCAAGATACGACAGGGGCGAATTCACCCCTCCACTTT.

The V call is TRBV29-1, the J call TRBJ2-7, with D maybe TRBD2 (6 bases). The CDR3 extends over 15 amino acids. The ends were cut back, 8 bases at V and 2 bases at J, with 22 bases in the middle. CDR1 is SQVTM, CDR2 ANQGSEA, per germline. The CDR3 is CSILKLALTTYEQYF. The CDR3 region has the DNA TGCAGCATTTTGAAGCTAGCGCTAACCACCTACGAGCAGTACTTC.